This TCR beta chain stems from a study of cytomegalovirus exposure and HLA in healthy donors. The PCR used 60 Vbeta and 13 Jbeta primers. Profiling relied on immunoSEQ multiplex PCR, and the TCRdb table lists in-frame clones only, not all of them. The table has about 67,000 clones, around three quarters seen once. The V and J ends lost 4 bases and 2 bases, in that order; junction bases with no gene match: 18. The CDR3 runs 20 residues. Germline CDR1 and CDR2: LGHNA and YSLEER. The TCR originated in a man aged 55 to 70 in good health and CMV-seropositive. The sequenced sample was PBMCs. The gene calls are TRBV4-3 and TRBJ2-7, with 12 bases matching TRBD1. This chain's CDR3 is CASSPGTGGFHPFSTYEQYF. The CDR3 region has the DNA TGCGCCAGCAGCCCCGGGACAGGGGGCTTCCACCCCTTCTCCACCTACGAGCAGTACTTC.